The 6 T cell receptor beta chains reported below all come from one sample, sequenced in a study of blood T cell repertoires in COVID-19. Sequencing used immunoSEQ multiplex PCR; TCRdb keeps in-frame clones, though not all of them. The sample holds roughly 250,000 clones; 86% are singletons and the top ten take around 3.3%. Sequenced material: PBMCs or T cells enriched from blood (not recorded which). The receptors stem from a woman between 40 and 55 years old with acute COVID-19.

The gene calls are TRBV5-4 and TRBJ1-6; TRBD1 matches at 9 bases. Germline lookup yields CDR1 SGHNT and CDR2 YYREEE (reference sequence). The CDR3 is made up of 14 amino acids. The trim removed 6 bases at V and 7 bases at J, leaving 5 bases unmatched. The CDR3 DNA is TGTGCCAGCACCCTGGGACAGGGCAATTCACCCCTCCACTTT. Translating it yields CASTLGQGNSPLHF.

The V gene is TRBV29-1, the J gene TRBJ2-1; D possibly corresponds to TRBD2 (5 bases). In germline, CDR1 is SQVTM, CDR2 ANQGSEA. V was trimmed by 6 bases and J by 1 base, leaving 22 bases between them. The CDR3 totals 17 residues. For the CDR3, the DNA is TGCAGCGTGTTAATCTCGGGGAGCCCTTCGTCCTACAATGAGCAGTTCTTC. This translates into CSVLISGSPSSYNEQFF.

J is TRBJ2-2 and V is TRBV7-7; perhaps TRBD1 as D (7 bases). CDR1 SSHAT and CDR2 FNYEAQ come from the germline V gene (reference sequence). The CDR3 totals 11 residues. The CDR3 DNA sequence: TGTGCTATCAGGGGGGCCCGGGAGCTGTTTTTT. Residues: CAIRGARELFF.

The chain employs TRBV5-1 and TRBJ2-7; D is perhaps TRBD2 (6 bases). V dropped 4 bases and J dropped 3 bases, with 20 bases sitting between them. Germline CDR1 and CDR2: SGHRS and YFSETQ. CDR3 length: 16 amino acids. CDR3 sequence (DNA): TGCGCCAGCAGCCGGAGTGTTGGGGGGTCCCTCTACGAGCAGTACTTC. Protein: CASSRSVGGSLYEQYF.

The rearrangement links TRBV11-3 to TRBJ2-1, with 8 bases matching TRBD1. CDR1 and CDR2 from the germline V gene are SGHNT and YENEEA. The CDR3 runs 15 residues. Trimming took 3 bases from V and 7 from J; bases not matched to a gene: 8. The CDR3 coding sequence is TGTGCCAGCAGCTTCCAGGGGGCGTCTGGGAATGAGCAGTTCTTC. It specifies CASSFQGASGNEQFF.

The chain is built from TRBV5-1 and TRBJ1-3; D gene uncertain. V dropped 0 bases and J dropped 8 bases, with 9 bases sitting between them. Per germline, CDR1 SGHRS and CDR2 YFSETQ. This CDR3 spans 13 amino acids. CDR3 region: CASSLGLGDTIYF. CDR3 sequence (DNA): TGCGCCAGCAGCTTGGGGCTCGGGGACACCATATATTTT.